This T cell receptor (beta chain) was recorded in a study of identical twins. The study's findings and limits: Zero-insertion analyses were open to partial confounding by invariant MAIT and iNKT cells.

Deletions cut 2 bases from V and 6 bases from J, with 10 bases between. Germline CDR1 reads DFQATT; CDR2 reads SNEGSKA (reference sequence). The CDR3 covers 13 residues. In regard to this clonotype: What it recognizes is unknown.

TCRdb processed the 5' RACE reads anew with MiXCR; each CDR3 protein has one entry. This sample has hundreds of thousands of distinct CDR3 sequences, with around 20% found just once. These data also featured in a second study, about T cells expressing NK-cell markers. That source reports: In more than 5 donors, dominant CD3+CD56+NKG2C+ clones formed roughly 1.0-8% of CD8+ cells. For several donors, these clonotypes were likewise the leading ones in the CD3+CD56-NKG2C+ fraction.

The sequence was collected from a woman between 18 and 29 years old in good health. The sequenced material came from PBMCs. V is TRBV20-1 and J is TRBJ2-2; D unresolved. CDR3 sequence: CSARKTVSGELFF. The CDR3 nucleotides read TGCAGTGCTAGAAAGACCGTCTCCGGGGAGCTGTTTTTT.